This T cell receptor beta chain appears in the sequencing data of a study of blood T cell repertoires in COVID-19. Across the study: T cells, B-cell-depleted T cells, or PBMCs provided the cDNA or gDNA that served as material.

This CDR3 is built from 17 residues. The germline V gene has CDR1 SEHNR and CDR2 FQNEAQ (reference sequence). The ends were cut back, 5 bases at V and 0 bases at J, with 17 bases in the middle. In the original analysis: Reference gene primer amplification in the assay estimated nucleated cell counts. Libraries were prepared by immunoSEQ multiplex PCR; TCRdb keeps only in-frame clonotypes and omits some of them. The DNA gave D and trimming, while V, J and clone size come from that table. The data show about 74,000 clones, with 80% to 90% seen just once and 1.5% to 2% held by the top ten. Sequences were obtained from peripheral blood. This sequence was found in an elderly woman with active or convalescent COVID-19. The chain combines TRBV7-9 with TRBJ2-1; D is perhaps TRBD1 (5 bases). In DNA form, the CDR3 reads TGTGCCAGCAGCCCCTGGGGCGGATTGAGCTCCTACAATGAGCAGTTCTTC. It translates to CASSPWGGLSSYNEQFF. Complete variable domain (other parts from reference TRBV7-9 and TRBJ2-1): DTGVSQNPRHKITKRGQNVTFRCDPISEHNRLYWYRQTLGQGPEFLTYFQNEAQLEKSRLLSDRFSAERPKGSFSTLEIQRTEQGDSAMYLCASSPWGGLSSYNEQFFGPGTRLTVL.